This T cell receptor beta chain was captured in a study of T-cell memory formation after mild COVID-19. Study in general: Each donor largely had its own TCR clusters.

In TCRdb, the 5' RACE reads were re-called with MiXCR into one record per CDR3 protein. Here the sample spans 400,000 to 500,000 distinct CDR3 sequences, roughly 24% being singletons. In regard to this clonotype: Its target is not known.

The germline V gene encodes CDR1 SGDLS and CDR2 YYNGEE. Trimming cost V 6 bases and J 3 bases, with 19 bases left between them. CDR3 length: 15 amino acids. Study-wide results and caveats: Several responding clones turned up in pre-infection memory, indicating that cross-reactive memory may have taken part.

The receptor was isolated from an adult woman who had mild COVID-19 (a few samples of this study predate the infection). Cell type and time point are not known. This chain links TRBV9 with TRBJ2-7; possibly TRBD2 for D (5 bases). Sample: PBMCs or a T cell subset sorted from them (not recorded which). CDR3 protein: CASILGLPGDYEQYF. The CDR3 DNA follows: TGTGCCAGCATCCTAGGACTCCCGGGTGACTACGAGCAGTACTTC.